The entry below describes one T cell receptor (beta chain). The antigen remains undetermined. This sample is part of a study of identical twins. General observations from the study: Abundant cord blood beta clonotypes carried fewer insertions; memory repertoires showed none. Zero-insertion analyses could be partly confounded by invariant MAIT and iNKT cells.

Trimming took 2 bases from V and 2 from J; bases not matched to a gene: 4. The CDR3 has 14 residues. The germline CDR1 and CDR2 sequences are SGHRS and YFSETQ. A universal primer site was added by template switching, and unique molecular identifiers were carried by the cDNA. TCRdb reanalysed the 5' RACE reads using MiXCR and keeps one entry per CDR3 protein. Among around 570,000 distinct CDR3 sequences, 9.6% were seen once, and the ten largest hold around 3.1%. Healthy Caucasians, and only they, were the donors. The data also belong to a second study, concerning yellow fever vaccine responses in identical twins.

This TCR came from a woman under 30 in good health. Sequenced input: PBMCs. The J gene is TRBJ2-7, the V gene TRBV5-1, with 7 bases lining up with TRBD1. CDR3 in DNA: TGCGCCAGCAGCTTTCTGGACAGGCCCTACGAGCAGTACTTC. As protein: CASSFLDRPYEQYF.